This T cell receptor beta chain originates from a study of blood T cell repertoires in COVID-19. Overall study context: Material from acute and convalescent COVID-19 was sourced from the United States, Italy and Spain. Sources were T cells, B-cell-depleted T cells, or PBMCs; the material itself was cDNA or gDNA.

Germline CDR1 and CDR2: LNHDA and SQIVND (reference sequence). Trimming pared 9 bases from V and 4 bases from J, leaving 18 bases between. The CDR3 totals 14 residues. In the authors' workflow: By means of reference gene primer amplification, nucleated cell counts were estimated. Libraries were prepared by immunoSEQ multiplex PCR; TCRdb keeps only in-frame clonotypes and omits some of them. The DNA gave D and trimming, while V, J and clone size come from that table. The sample gives approximately 90,000 clones, around 88% of which show up once; roughly 1.2% is in the top ten. Material: peripheral blood. The chain uses TRBV19 and TRBJ1-2, with TRBD1 as a possible D gene (5 bases). The sequence was obtained from a man older than 75 with active or convalescent COVID-19. CDR3 protein: CARREKQAAYGYTF. Written as DNA, the CDR3 is TGTGCCAGACGTGAGAAACAGGCAGCCTATGGCTACACCTTC.